Following are 2 T cell receptor beta chains from one sample sequenced in a study of T-cell memory formation after mild COVID-19. One entry per CDR3 protein results from TCRdb running MiXCR on the 5' RACE reads. The data contain about 620,000 distinct CDR3 sequences, under 20% of them singletons. Sequencing was performed on PBMCs or a T cell subset sorted from them (not recorded which). The receptors originated from an adult woman who had mild COVID-19 (a few samples of this study predate the infection). Cell type and time point are not known.

This clonotype was seen only a few times. The rearrangement links TRBV6-2 or TRBV6-3 to TRBJ2-3; D gene ambiguous. Germline V gives CDR1 MNHEY, CDR2 SVGEGT. The CDR3 has 16 amino acids. The V end was cut by 0 bases, the J end by 5 bases, with 15 bases between. The CDR3 reads CASSYSDQTIEDTQYF. For the CDR3, the DNA is TGTGCCAGCAGTTACTCGGACCAAACTATAGAAGATACGCAGTATTTT.

V gene TRBV3-1 combines with J gene TRBJ2-5; 14 bases line up with TRBD2. V dropped 6 bases and J dropped 4; count of bases not matched to a gene: 7. CDR1 is LGHDT, CDR2 YNNKEL, per germline (reference sequence). This CDR3 has 16 residues. The CDR3 bases are TGTGCCAGCAGAGGGACTAGCGGGAGCAGGGCAGAGACCCAGTACTTC. It translates to CASRGTSGSRAETQYF.